This T cell receptor (beta chain) appears in the sequencing data of a study of blood T cells in healthy people across ages. Then a second PCR, running roughly 7 to 11 cycles, was carried out with a sample-barcoded 5' primer and a J-beta primer mix. TCRdb reprocessed the 5' RACE reads via MiXCR and lists one record per CDR3 protein. The sample has approximately 770,000 distinct CDR3 sequences, more than 45% seen once; the top ten hold roughly 22%. The clonotype comes from a man aged 30 to 39 in good health. Sequencing input: blood.

CDR3 amino acids: CATSRERGYQETQYF. CDR3 DNA: TGTGCCACCAGCAGAGAGAGAGGATACCAAGAGACCCAGTACTTC. This chain links TRBV15 with TRBJ2-5; D is unclear. Germline CDR1 reads LNHNV; CDR2 reads YYDKDF (reference sequence). The CDR3 is made up of 15 amino acids. Trimming shortened V by 0 bases and J by 0 bases, and 8 bases separated the two germline ends.